A selection of T cell receptor beta chains follows, all from one sample in a study of blood T cell repertoires in COVID-19. The data were produced by immunoSEQ multiplex PCR, yet TCRdb's version contains in-frame clones alone and is incomplete. The sample includes 85,000 to 130,000 clones, about four fifths seen only once; the top ten take roughly 3.4%. Sequencing input: peripheral blood. The receptors originated from a woman at least 80 years old with active or convalescent COVID-19. Each CDR3 is given with its conserved first and last residue. The D gene is left open where the match is weak. The size field is filled for only some rows; it gives once, few, many or a size class.

CDR3 length | J gene | V gene | D gene | clone size | CDR3 protein | CDR3 DNA
14 | TRBJ2-6 | TRBV19 | . | . | CASSIGSGANVLTF | TGTGCCAGTAGTATCGGCTCTGGGGCCAACGTCCTGACTTTC
11 | TRBJ2-7 | TRBV5-1 | . | . | CASTDGNEQYF | TGCGCCAGCACGGACGGGAACGAGCAGTACTTC
12 | TRBJ1-4 | TRBV30 | . | few | CAWANRGEKLFF | TGTGCCTGGGCTAATCGGGGTGAAAAACTGTTTTTT
13 | TRBJ1-1 | TRBV7-9 | . | . | CASSLRGHTEAFF | TGTGCCAGCAGCTTAAGGGGTCACACTGAAGCTTTCTTT
13 | TRBJ1-2 | TRBV19 | TRBD1 | . | CASSMGQGDGYTF | TGTGCCAGTAGTATGGGGCAGGGGGATGGCTACACCTTC
17 | TRBJ2-2 | TRBV6-2/TRBV6-3 | TRBD2 | . | CASSWPAGGPYTGELFF | TGTGCCAGCAGCTGGCCAGCGGGGGGGCCTTACACCGGGGAGCTGTTTTTT
17 | TRBJ1-2 | TRBV5-8 | TRBD1 | . | CASSLFPRTGENYGYTF | TGTGCCAGCAGCTTGTTTCCCCGGACAGGGGAGAACTATGGCTACACCTTC
16 | TRBJ1-2 | TRBV3-1/TRBV3-2 | TRBD1 | . | CASSQVRGQRDYGYTF | TGTGCCAGCAGCCAAGTAAGGGGACAGCGGGACTATGGCTACACCTTC
14 | TRBJ1-1 | TRBV29-1 | . | . | CSAAPQAMNTEAFF | TGCAGCGCAGCCCCCCAGGCGATGAACACTGAAGCTTTCTTT
13 | TRBJ1-5 | TRBV4-1 | . | once | CASSRTEGQPQHF | TGCGCCAGCAGCCGCACGGAGGGTCAGCCCCAGCATTTT
15 | TRBJ2-5 | TRBV7-2 | TRBD2 | . | CASSLDPGGGLTQYF | TGTGCCAGCAGCTTAGACCCGGGAGGGGGATTGACCCAGTACTTC
14 | TRBJ1-1 | TRBV7-8 | . | once | CASSLLSRGTEAFF | TGTGCCAGCAGCTTACTTTCCAGGGGCACTGAAGCTTTCTTT
13 | TRBJ1-1 | TRBV30 | . | . | CAWFVRGHTEAFF | TGTGCCTGGTTCGTTAGGGGCCACACTGAAGCTTTCTTT
12 | TRBJ1-4 | TRBV28 | TRBD1 | . | CASSSDDRALFF | TGTGCCAGCAGTTCCGACGACAGGGCGCTGTTTTTT
13 | TRBJ1-2 | TRBV27 | . | . | CASSLTGNYGYTF | TGTGCCAGCAGTTTAACAGGGAATTATGGCTACACCTTC
15 | TRBJ2-7 | TRBV3-1/TRBV3-2 | . | . | CASSQGHTGSGEQYF | TGTGCCAGCAGTCAAGGTCATACAGGGTCAGGCGAGCAGTACTTC
13 | TRBJ1-1 | TRBV7-2 | . | . | CASSFSGGDEAFF | TGTGCCAGCAGCTTTTCGGGGGGGGATGAAGCTTTCTTT
14 | TRBJ1-2 | TRBV6-2/TRBV6-3 | . | . | CASSQDRANYGYTF | TGTGCCAGCAGTCAAGACAGAGCTAACTATGGCTACACCTTC
12 | TRBJ1-1 | TRBV12-3/TRBV12-4 | . | . | CASSLALGLAFF | TGTGCCAGCAGTTTAGCGCTGGGACTAGCTTTCTTT
16 | TRBJ1-1 | TRBV27 | TRBD1 | . | CASSRRQGVGWAEAFF | TGTGCCAGCAGCCGGAGACAGGGGGTAGGGTGGGCTGAAGCTTTCTTT
16 | TRBJ2-1 | TRBV27 | TRBD2 | . | CASSYGRTSGYNEQFF | TGTGCCAGCTCGTACGGGAGGACTAGCGGCTACAATGAGCAGTTCTTC
15 | TRBJ1-2 | TRBV28 | TRBD1 | few | CASSKTQGGGYGYTF | TGTGCCAGCAGTAAGACCCAGGGGGGCGGCTATGGCTACACCTTC
15 | TRBJ2-3 | TRBV7-2 | TRBD1 | . | CASSLGRGRTDTQYF | TGTGCCAGCAGCTTAGGCAGGGGGCGCACAGATACGCAGTATTTT
13 | TRBJ1-2 | TRBV5-6 | . | . | CASSFGGEDGYTF | TGTGCCAGCAGCTTCGGGGGAGAGGATGGCTACACCTTC
11 | TRBJ2-3 | TRBV5-1 | . | . | CASRSADTQYF | TGCGCCAGCAGGAGTGCAGATACGCAGTATTTT
15 | TRBJ2-5 | TRBV6-5 | TRBD2 | . | CASSYLAGELETQYF | TGTGCCAGCAGTTACCTAGCGGGAGAGCTCGAGACCCAGTACTTC
12 | TRBJ1-1 | TRBV30 | TRBD1 | . | CAWVQGKTEAFF | TGTGCCTGGGTACAGGGGAAGACTGAAGCTTTCTTT
16 | TRBJ1-6 | TRBV27 | . | . | CASSARRGTGNSPLHF | TGTGCCAGCAGTGCAAGAAGGGGGACGGGTAATTCACCCCTCCACTTT
16 | TRBJ2-1 | TRBV27 | TRBD2 | . | CASSSLAGGRNNEQFF | TGTGCCAGCAGTTCCCTAGCGGGAGGCCGTAACAATGAGCAGTTCTTC
12 | TRBJ1-4 | TRBV12-3/TRBV12-4 | . | . | CASSVTPEKLFF | TGTGCCAGCAGTGTGACACCTGAAAAACTGTTTTTT
11 | TRBJ1-3 | TRBV12-3/TRBV12-4 | . | . | CASTLGNTIYF | TGTGCCAGCACCCTTGGAAACACCATATATTTT
19 | TRBJ1-2 | TRBV27 | . | once | CASSLSNAWRTASFYGYTF | TGTGCCAGCAGTTTATCGAACGCTTGGAGGACAGCTTCATTCTATGGCTACACCTTC
14 | TRBJ1-6 | TRBV6-5 | . | . | CASTETGMYSPLHF | TGTGCCAGCACCGAAACAGGGATGTACTCACCCCTCCACTTT
14 | TRBJ1-5 | TRBV7-2 | . | . | CASSLYSLNQPQHF | TGTGCCAGCAGCTTATACAGCCTCAATCAGCCCCAGCATTTT
11 | TRBJ1-2 | TRBV19 | . | . | CASTGPYGYTF | TGTGCCAGTACAGGGCCTTATGGCTACACCTTC
15 | TRBJ2-1 | TRBV6-2/TRBV6-3 | TRBD2 | . | CASSGGRSSYNEQFF | TGTGCCAGCAGTGGCGGGAGAAGCTCCTACAATGAGCAGTTCTTC
14 | TRBJ1-5 | TRBV7-9 | . | . | CASSSSGSNQPQHF | TGTGCCAGCAGCTCCTCCGGGAGCAATCAGCCCCAGCATTTT
13 | TRBJ1-1 | TRBV30 | . | . | CAWSVQRGTEAFF | TGTGCCTGGAGTGTACAGCGGGGGACTGAAGCTTTCTTT
15 | TRBJ1-5 | TRBV19 | TRBD1 | . | CASSPTGGLNQPQHF | TGTGCCAGTAGCCCGACAGGGGGGCTTAATCAGCCCCAGCATTTT
14 | TRBJ2-5 | TRBV7-9 | TRBD1 | . | CASSFQGAQETQYF | TGTGCCAGCAGCTTCCAGGGGGCGCAGGAGACCCAGTACTTC
15 | TRBJ2-7 | TRBV28 | TRBD1 | . | CASRPKDRVTYEQYF | TGTGCCAGCAGACCAAAAGACAGGGTAACCTACGAGCAGTACTTC
13 | TRBJ1-1 | TRBV2 | . | . | CASSDVRGGEAFF | TGTGCCAGCAGTGACGTTAGGGGTGGTGAAGCTTTCTTT
15 | TRBJ1-4 | TRBV6-6 | TRBD1 | . | CASSYEGQVGEKLFF | TGTGCCAGCAGTTACGAAGGACAGGTTGGCGAAAAACTGTTTTTT
12 | TRBJ2-7 | TRBV6-5 | . | few | CASSPRQGEQYF | TGTGCCAGCAGCCCACGGCAGGGGGAGCAGTACTTC
13 | TRBJ1-3 | TRBV18 | . | . | CASSPDTGNTIYF | TGTGCCAGCTCACCGGACACTGGAAACACCATATATTTT
15 | TRBJ2-7 | TRBV9 | TRBD1 | . | CASSAGQGSSYEQYF | TGTGCCAGCAGCGCAGGACAGGGAAGCTCCTACGAGCAGTACTTC
13 | TRBJ1-1 | TRBV2 | . | . | CASIRVVNTEAFF | TGTGCCAGCATCAGGGTGGTGAACACTGAAGCTTTCTTT
14 | TRBJ1-2 | TRBV27 | TRBD1 | . | CASSFMGTGYGYTF | TGTGCCAGCAGTTTCATGGGGACAGGGTATGGCTACACCTTC
15 | TRBJ2-7 | TRBV3-1/TRBV3-2 | . | . | CASSQGFSGSYEQYF | TGTGCCAGCAGCCAAGGCTTTTCGGGTTCCTACGAGCAGTACTTC
15 | TRBJ2-5 | TRBV3-1/TRBV3-2 | TRBD2 | . | CASSPLAGGRETQYF | TGTGCCAGCAGCCCGCTAGCGGGGGGGCGGGAGACCCAGTACTTC
14 | TRBJ1-2 | TRBV28 | . | . | CASSLHQVSYGYTF | TGTGCCAGCAGTTTGCATCAGGTTTCCTATGGCTACACCTTC
13 | TRBJ1-2 | TRBV7-2 | TRBD1 | . | CASSLGQGYGYTF | TGTGCCAGCAGCTTAGGACAGGGCTATGGCTACACCTTC
19 | TRBJ2-2 | TRBV10-3 | TRBD2 | once | CAIRGASGRSPEGTGELFF | TGTGCCATCAGAGGGGCTAGCGGGAGGTCCCCCGAGGGCACCGGGGAGCTGTTTTTT
14 | TRBJ1-2 | TRBV2 | TRBD1 | . | CASTVLSGQASYTF | TGTGCCAGCACGGTGCTCTCCGGACAGGCTTCCTACACCTTC
14 | TRBJ1-4 | TRBV5-1 | TRBD1 | . | CASTPDRGREKLFF | TGCGCCAGCACTCCAGACAGGGGGCGCGAAAAACTGTTTTTT